Listed here is a single TCR beta chain. Its antigen remains unidentified. This entry belongs to a study of human thymus T cells. CDR1 and CDR2 from the germline V gene are SGDLS and YYNGEE. The CDR3 extends over 20 amino acids. V was shortened by 3 bases and J by 4 bases, with 26 bases between the two germline ends. TCRdb's table, derived via immunoSEQ multiplex PCR, lists solely in-frame clones and lacks some. This sample has some 130,000 clones, with around 94% found just once. Study-level points and caveats: Related research has reported that thymic repertoires overlap highly among unrelated individuals. It looked as if thymic and blood repertoires used V and J genes in a biased way.

In corrective heart surgery, resections were taken, and these provided the thymus tissue. The sample donors, healthy Finnish infants, were having corrective surgery for congenital heart defects. The sequence derives from a boy in the first two years of life with a congenital heart defect but otherwise immunologically healthy. The sequencing sample was made of thymus tissue. This chain connects TRBV9 to TRBJ2-6; D not resolved. The CDR3 protein is CASSDFGRTINGRGANVLTF. CDR3 nucleotide sequence: TGTGCCAGCAGCGATTTTGGGCGGACGATAAACGGTAGGGGGGCCAACGTCCTGACTTTC.